Listed below are T cell receptor beta chains from one sample, sequenced in a study of shared clonotypes between healthy human individuals. Sequencing was performed with immunoSEQ multiplex PCR; in TCRdb, only in-frame clones are kept and a portion is missing. Of some 1.5 million clones in the sample, more than 95% were seen once. Input material: naive CD4+ T cells sorted from blood. The source is a man younger than 40 in good health. The CDR3 runs from the conserved cysteine through the conserved F or W. Fields, in order: V gene, CDR3 length, J gene, clone size, D gene, CDR3 protein, CDR3 DNA. The D gene is left open where the match is weak. Expanded clones get a size class; other rows say once, few or many, or leave the size out.

TRBV6-1	14	TRBJ1-1	NA	NA	CASSAGPMNTEAFF	TGTGCCAGCAGTGCGGGACCGATGAACACTGAAGCTTTCTTT
TRBV27	16	TRBJ1-5	few	TRBD1	CASSSLEGAKDQPQHF	TGTGCCAGCAGTTCCCTTGAGGGGGCGAAGGATCAGCCCCAGCATTTT
TRBV18	16	TRBJ1-1	NA	NA	CASSPYTGNVNTEAFF	TGTGCCAGCTCACCATATACAGGGAACGTGAACACTGAAGCTTTCTTT
TRBV10-3	19	TRBJ2-6	NA	TRBD1	CAITSHRDRDNSGANVLTF	TGTGCCATCACTTCTCACCGGGACAGGGACAACTCTGGGGCCAACGTCCTGACTTTC
TRBV18	20	TRBJ2-4	NA	TRBD2	CASSPPPGLAGALAKNIQYF	TGTGCCAGCTCACCACCGCCGGGACTAGCGGGAGCTTTAGCCAAAAACATTCAGTACTTC
TRBV14	15	TRBJ1-1	NA	NA	CASSLGGLDGTEAFF	TGTGCCAGCAGCCTCGGGGGGTTAGATGGCACTGAAGCTTTCTTT
TRBV2	12	TRBJ2-7	NA	NA	CATSREPDEQYF	TGTGCCACCTCTAGGGAACCTGACGAGCAGTACTTC
TRBV6-6	14	TRBJ1-4	NA	NA	CASSDGQGSEKLFF	TGTGCCAGCAGCGACGGGCAGGGTAGTGAAAAACTGTTTTTT
TRBV2	13	TRBJ1-4	NA	TRBD1	CASNLQGVEKLFF	TGTGCCAGCAACCTACAGGGGGTAGAAAAACTGTTTTTT
TRBV28	12	TRBJ2-7	NA	NA	CASSGLPYEQYF	TGTGCCAGCAGCGGACTGCCCTACGAGCAGTACTTC
TRBV5-4	15	TRBJ2-7	NA	TRBD2	CASSRGGGSSYEQYF	TGTGCCAGCAGCCGTGGGGGGGGGAGCTCCTACGAGCAGTACTTC
TRBV7-9	15	TRBJ1-1	NA	NA	CASSLGQVGRLEAFF	TGTGCCAGCAGCTTAGGCCAGGTGGGACGGCTGGAAGCTTTCTTT
TRBV28	15	TRBJ2-7	NA	TRBD2	CASSKEGLAGSSQYF	TGTGCCAGCAGCAAAGAGGGACTAGCGGGATCTTCTCAGTACTTC
TRBV4-1	17	TRBJ2-7	NA	TRBD2	CASSQGEDSGIGWEQYF	TGCGCCAGCAGCCAAGGTGAAGACAGCGGGATCGGGTGGGAGCAGTACTTC
TRBV5-1	14	TRBJ2-4	NA	TRBD2	CASCPTSGSLIQYF	TGCGCCAGCTGCCCGACTAGCGGGTCGCTCATTCAGTACTTC
TRBV7-9	15	TRBJ1-3	NA	NA	CASTSGSLSGNTIYF	TGTGCCAGCACGTCAGGGTCACTCTCTGGAAACACCATATATTTT
TRBV7-8	17	TRBJ1-1	NA	NA	CASSFGRGRGKNTEAFF	TGTGCCAGCAGCTTTGGTCGCGGCAGGGGAAAGAACACTGAAGCTTTCTTT
TRBV5-1	13	TRBJ2-1	NA	NA	CASNKRGYNEQFF	TGCGCCAGTAATAAGAGGGGCTACAATGAGCAGTTCTTC
TRBV27	14	TRBJ2-2	NA	NA	CASSPTQNTGELFF	TGTGCCAGCAGTCCCACCCAGAACACCGGGGAGCTGTTTTTT
TRBV10-2	14	TRBJ2-7	NA	TRBD2	CAIGTSGSSYEQYF	TGCGCCATCGGGACTAGCGGGAGCTCCTACGAGCAGTACTTC
TRBV5-1	19	TRBJ2-7	NA	TRBD1	CASSLAGAGGMRSQYEQYF	TGCGCCAGCAGCTTGGCCGGGGCAGGGGGCATGCGATCACAATACGAGCAGTACTTC
TRBV5-1	13	TRBJ1-5	NA	NA	CASSFGINQPQHF	TGCGCCAGCAGCTTCGGCATTAATCAGCCCCAGCATTTT
TRBV29-1	14	TRBJ1-4	NA	NA	CSVSDGKRYEKLFF	TGCAGCGTTTCCGACGGGAAGAGATATGAAAAACTGTTTTTT